One and the same sample provided the 15 T cell receptor beta chains below, sequenced in a study of T cell repertoires in cytomegalovirus infection. From the reads, TCRdb called clonotypes with MiXCR, one entry per CDR3 protein. This table holds more than 400,000 distinct CDR3 sequences, around 27% found once. Sequenced sample: PBMCs. Receptor source: a human donor in good health (CMV status not recorded). Some clones in this sample may be carry-over from other donors' samples.

This clonotype was seen a few times. This chain uses TRBV6-1 with TRBJ1-5; D ambiguous. CDR1 MNHNS and CDR2 SASEGT come from the germline V gene. V lost 0 bases and J lost 5, with 5 bases in between. The CDR3 is made up of 13 amino acids. CDR3 protein: CASSEAGHQPQHF. Here the CDR3 DNA reads TGTGCCAGCAGTGAAGCTGGACATCAGCCCCAGCATTTT.

The chain couples TRBV6-1 to TRBJ1-1; maybe TRBD1 (6 bases). The V gene lost 7 bases and the J gene lost 1 base, with 10 bases spanning the gap. The CDR3 extends over 13 amino acids. Germline V gene lookup returns CDR1 MNHNS and CDR2 SASEGT. CDR3 DNA sequence: TGTGCCAGCACCCCGGGACAGAACACTGAAGCTTTCTTT. Its translation: CASTPGQNTEAFF.

The chain combines TRBV10-3 with TRBJ1-5, with TRBD1 as a possible D gene (5 bases). V was shortened by 11 bases and J by 5 bases, with 16 bases between the two germline ends. In germline, CDR1 is ENHRY, CDR2 SYGVKD. The CDR3 is 13 amino acids. The CDR3 region is CAVGEDNHQPQHF. As DNA, the CDR3 is TGTGCCGTTGGCGAGGACAATCATCAGCCCCAGCATTTT.

This clonotype has ten or more counts. The chain joins TRBV7-9 to TRBJ1-1; 8 nucleotides agree with TRBD1. The germline V gene has CDR1 SEHNR and CDR2 FQNEAQ (reference sequence). The CDR3 sequence is 16 residues long. The J segment lost 11 bases and the V segment lost 5 bases, leaving 19 bases of the junction unmatched. The CDR3 DNA reads TGTGCCAGCAGCCCGAGAGAGAGTCCGACAGGGGATTGGGCTTTCTTT. Translated, it gives CASSPRESPTGDWAFF.

The chain is built from TRBV4-1 and TRBJ2-1, with D perhaps TRBD1 (5 bases). V lost 6 bases and J lost 0, with 12 bases in between. This CDR3 is 15 amino acids long. From germline, CDR1 is MGHRA and CDR2 YSYEKL. In DNA form, the CDR3 reads TGCGCCAGCAGGTCACAGGAGAGCTCCTACAATGAGCAGTTCTTC. Translation gives CASRSQESSYNEQFF.

This clonotype was observed a handful of times. This chain connects TRBV12-3 or TRBV12-4 to TRBJ2-7; 8 nucleotides line up with TRBD1. This CDR3 is 13 amino acids long. J lost 2 bases, V lost 6 bases, and 3 bases had no gene match. CDR3 bases: TGTGCCAGCAGGGCGACAGGGGCCTACGAGCAGTACTTC. Amino acid sequence: CASRATGAYEQYF.

This rearrangement joins TRBV12-3 or TRBV12-4 to TRBJ1-1; 8 positions match TRBD1. Unmatched junction bases numbered 5, after V lost 2 bases and J lost 6 bases. This CDR3 contains 14 residues. CDR3 DNA: TGTGCCAGCAGTTTAACAGGGGGGTGGGCTGAAGCTTTCTTT. Translating gives CASSLTGGWAEAFF.

The rearrangement uses TRBV27 and TRBJ1-5, with 9 bases that match TRBD1. Losses at the gene ends were 6 bases for V and 3 bases for J; bases not matched to a gene: 6. Germline assignment: CDR1 MNHEY and CDR2 SMNVEV (reference sequence). This CDR3 spans 15 amino acids. The CDR3 DNA follows: TGTGCCAGCAGCCCCCGGGACAGGGCCAATCAGCCCCAGCATTTT. Residues: CASSPRDRANQPQHF.

The chain carries TRBV10-2 and TRBJ2-1, with 10 positions matching TRBD2. The CDR3 runs 15 residues. Germline CDR1 is WSHSY and CDR2 is SAAADI. The ends lost 7 bases at V and 8 bases at J; junction bases unmatched: 11. CDR3 sequence: CASKNVLAGVHEQFF. The CDR3, as DNA: TGCGCCAGCAAAAACGTCCTAGCGGGAGTGCATGAGCAGTTCTTC.

This clonotype was seen more than once but under ten times. The rearrangement links TRBV7-9 to TRBJ2-7; no firm D call. CDR1 is SEHNR and CDR2 is FQNEAQ in the germline V gene (reference sequence). With 2 bases removed from V and 0 bases from J, the gap between germline ends came to 8 bases. The CDR3 consists of 14 residues. The DNA for the CDR3 is TGTGCCAGCAGCTTATTCGCGAGCTCCTACGAGCAGTACGTC. This gives the protein CASSLFASSYEQYV.

As regards this clonotype: The CDR3 carries no conserved terminal phenylalanine or tryptophan, so it likely arises from a read error. The chain links TRBV6-5 to TRBJ1-5; no definite D call. The CDR3 extends over 17 amino acids. CDR1 and CDR2 from the germline V gene are MNHEY and SVGAGI. The germline V and J ends were trimmed by 3 bases and 4 bases, with 19 bases remaining between them. CDR3 DNA: TGTGCCAGCAGTTATCGGCCCCCGACGGAATTGAATCAGCCCCAGCATATT. Translating gives CASSYRPPTELNQPQHI.

This clonotype turned up a few times. The chain couples TRBV10-3 to TRBJ2-1; the match to TRBD1 covers 7 bases. The germline gives CDR1 ENHRY, CDR2 SYGVKD. J lost 3 bases, V lost 7 bases, and 3 bases had no gene match. The CDR3 has 13 amino acids. DNA of the CDR3: TGTGCCATCAACCGGGACAGCTACAATGAGCAGTTCTTC. Translating it yields CAINRDSYNEQFF.

This clonotype has more than one count but fewer than ten. The chain couples TRBV12-3 or TRBV12-4 to TRBJ1-6; 9 nucleotides align to TRBD1. There are 13 residues in the CDR3. The trim removed 6 bases at V and 11 bases at J, leaving 5 bases unmatched. The CDR3 protein is CASSAGTGPPLHF. CDR3 DNA: TGTGCCAGCAGCGCCGGGACAGGGCCACCCCTCCACTTT.

V and J are TRBV25-1 and TRBJ1-5, with 10 positions matching TRBD1. CDR1 is MGHDK and CDR2 is SYGVNS in the germline V gene. The CDR3 runs to 16 residues. Unmatched junction bases numbered 6, after V lost 3 bases and J lost 4 bases. In DNA form, the CDR3 reads TGTGCCAGCAGTGAGGCCTGGACAGGGGGGAATCAGCCCCAGCATTTT. Protein: CASSEAWTGGNQPQHF.

This clonotype was counted between two and nine times. V usage is TRBV28 and J usage is TRBJ2-3; D remains unclear. There are 14 residues in the CDR3. Trimming removed 5 bases from V and 2 bases from J, with 11 bases in between. Germline V CDR1 and CDR2: MDHEN, SYDVKM. CDR3 sequence: CASSLPGNTDTQYF. CDR3 coding DNA: TGTGCCAGCAGTCTACCAGGCAACACAGATACGCAGTATTTT.